This T cell receptor (beta chain) was retrieved from a study of vaccination and CD4 T cells after COVID-19. Time point reported: late sampling 161 to 241 days after vaccination in a few convalescent patients. Regarding treatment: roughly 11-day PBMC culture with coronavirus spike peptide pools or control peptides (ViraFEST assay). The cultures had half their medium swapped for fresh IL-2 medium on days 3 and 7. Upon completion of 10 days of culture, CD4+ T cells were isolated via negative selection. With the Oncomine TCR Beta short-read assay, DNA from cultured CD4+ T cells was sequenced. TCRdb re-analysed the PCR reads in MiXCR, keeping a single row per CDR3 protein. The table has approximately 23,000 distinct CDR3 sequences, 35% to 40% seen once. Trimming cost V 1 base and J 3 bases, with 6 bases left between them. There are 13 residues in the CDR3. Germline loops: CDR1 SGHTA, CDR2 FQGTGA. This clonotype was detected only once. The antigen remains unidentified.

The rearrangement uses TRBV7-3 and TRBJ1-1; D is uncertain. The sequence came from a human donor who had recovered from COVID-19. The specimen was CD4+ T cells from blood, cultured in vitro, collected about 7 months after SARS-CoV-2 vaccination. CDR3 DNA: TGTGCCAGCAGCTTAAGAAGGGACACTGAAGCTTTCTTT. Its protein product is CASSLRRDTEAFF.